This record looks at one T cell receptor beta chain sequence and its context. The record originates from a study of T cell responses to AZD1222 COVID-19 vaccine. TCRdb's copy holds only in-frame clones and misses some; the assay was immunoSEQ multiplex PCR. The repertoire includes some 31,000 clones, roughly 93% of them detected once, and around 8.1% sits in the top ten. The CDR3 is made up of 16 amino acids. Trimming cost V 7 bases and J 1 base, with 17 bases left between them. CDR1 and CDR2 (germline): SEHNR, FQNEAQ (reference sequence). The chain couples TRBV7-9 to TRBJ2-1, with D tentatively TRBD1 (7 bases). The sequence derives from an adult in good health. Material: peripheral blood, obtained on day 0 of AZD1222 vaccination. CDR3 coding DNA: TGTGCCAGCACTGGAGGAGCAGGGGGGTCCTACAATGAGCAGTTCTTC. Translating it yields CASTGGAGGSYNEQFF.